This TCR beta chain was identified in a study of control samples from healthy donors and cancer patients. This CDR3 is 13 amino acids long. Losses at the gene ends were 7 bases for V and 8 bases for J; bases not matched to a gene: 6. The germline V gene has CDR1 MNHEY and CDR2 SVGAGI. Using immunoSEQ multiplex PCR, the repertoire was profiled, and TCRdb retains in-frame clones only, with some absent. The repertoire holds roughly 100,000 clones, approximately 92% seen once, with 3% in the top ten. The sample consisted of blood. This sequence joins TRBV6-5 and TRBJ2-1; 9 bases are shared with TRBD2. The TCR originated in a human donor in good health. The donor label of this sample is uncertain. CDR3 in amino acids: CASKTSGGHEQFF. CDR3 nucleotide sequence: TGTGCCAGCAAGACTAGCGGAGGGCATGAGCAGTTCTTC.